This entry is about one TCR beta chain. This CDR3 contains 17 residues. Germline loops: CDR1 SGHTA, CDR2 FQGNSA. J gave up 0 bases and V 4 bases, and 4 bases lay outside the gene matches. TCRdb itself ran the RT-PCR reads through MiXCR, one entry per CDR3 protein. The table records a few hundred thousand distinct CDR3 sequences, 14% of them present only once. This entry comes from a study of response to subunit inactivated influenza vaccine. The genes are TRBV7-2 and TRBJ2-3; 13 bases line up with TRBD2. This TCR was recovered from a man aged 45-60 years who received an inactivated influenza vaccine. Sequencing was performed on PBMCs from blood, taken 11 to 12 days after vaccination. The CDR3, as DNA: TGTGCCAGCAGCTCCCGGACTAGCGGGAGTAGCACAGATACGCAGTATTTT. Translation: CASSSRTSGSSTDTQYF.